The 14 T cell receptor beta chains presented below share a single source sample, sequenced in a study of blood T cell repertoires in COVID-19. This table comes from immunoSEQ multiplex PCR, and its TCRdb copy is limited to in-frame clones, with some not included. Among a few hundred thousand clones listed, approximately 90% were seen once. Sequenced input: peripheral blood. These receptors were obtained from an older woman with acute or convalescent COVID-19.

The chain has TRBV4-2 and TRBJ2-7; TRBD2 matches at 16 bases. After removal of 3 bases from V and 1 base from J, the junction contained 12 bases not matched to a gene. CDR1 and CDR2 from the germline V gene are LGHNA and YNFKEQ. This CDR3 is built from 20 residues. CDR3 protein: CASSHHGPGLAGGPSYEQYF. The CDR3 nucleotides read TGTGCCAGCAGCCATCACGGTCCGGGACTAGCGGGGGGGCCATCCTACGAGCAGTACTTC.

This sequence joins TRBV5-1 and TRBJ2-7; a weak D match, TRBD1 (5 bases). Germline CDR1 SGHRS, CDR2 YFSETQ. The CDR3 totals 13 residues. V was shortened by 7 bases and J by 3 bases, with 14 bases between the two germline ends. The CDR3 region is CASRGDSVYEQYF. In DNA form, the CDR3 reads TGCGCCAGCCGCGGAGACAGTGTCTACGAGCAGTACTTC.

This clone was observed a handful of times. The chain has TRBV16 and TRBJ2-7, with D perhaps matching TRBD1 (5 bases). Germline CDR1 and CDR2: KGHSY and FQNENV. The CDR3 extends over 15 amino acids. Trimming took off 2 bases at V and 4 bases at J, with 15 bases between the two ends. CDR3 bases: TGTGCCAGCAGCCAAATGGGGTCAGGGCAATACGAGCAGTACTTC. Amino acid sequence: CASSQMGSGQYEQYF.

The rearrangement joins TRBV10-2 to TRBJ1-3; 10 bases map to TRBD1. This CDR3 is 17 amino acids long. The V segment lost 2 bases and the J segment 3 bases; nucleotides outside the gene matches: 7. Germline CDR1 is WSHSY and CDR2 is SAAADI. This chain's CDR3 is CASSETPGTGVGNTIYF. CDR3 coding DNA: TGCGCCAGCAGTGAGACTCCCGGGACAGGGGTTGGAAACACCATATATTTT.

V is TRBV12-3 or TRBV12-4 and J is TRBJ1-2; D not resolved. The CDR3 extends over 13 amino acids. Trimming took off 7 bases at V and 4 bases at J, with 13 bases between the two ends. The CDR3 reads CASKETLTYGYTF. CDR3 DNA: TGTGCCAGCAAGGAGACCTTAACCTATGGCTACACCTTC.

The V gene is TRBV15, the J gene TRBJ2-7; TRBD1 aligns across 7 bases. The CDR3 sequence is 14 residues long. The V segment lost 6 bases and the J segment 3 bases; nucleotides outside the gene matches: 8. Germline V gene lookup returns CDR1 LNHNV and CDR2 YYDKDF (reference sequence). CDR3 in DNA: TGTGCCACCAGTCCTGACAGGGTCCACTACGAGCAGTACTTC. Translation: CATSPDRVHYEQYF.

This sequence joins TRBV19 and TRBJ2-3, with TRBD2 identical over 12 bases. From germline, CDR1 is LNHDA and CDR2 SQIVND (reference sequence). The ends lost 3 bases at V and 0 bases at J; junction bases unmatched: 1. The CDR3 has 16 residues. This CDR3 reads CASSMLAGGSTDTQYF. The CDR3, as DNA: TGTGCCAGTAGTATGCTAGCGGGGGGGAGCACAGATACGCAGTATTTT. Drawing the rest from reference TRBV19 and TRBJ2-3, the complete variable domain is DGGITQSPKYLFRKEGQNVTLSCEQNLNHDAMYWYRQDPGQGLRLIYYSQIVNDFQKGDIAEGYSVSREKKESFPLTVTSAQKNPTAFYLCASSMLAGGSTDTQYFGPGTRLTVL.

This chain connects TRBV29-1 to TRBJ1-4, with D hard to call. Germline V gene lookup returns CDR1 SQVTM and CDR2 ANQGSEA. V was cut by 4 bases and J by 8 bases, with 20 bases left in between. This CDR3 has 15 residues. This CDR3 is CSVAWYRPGKEKLFF. The CDR3 region has the DNA TGCAGCGTTGCATGGTATAGGCCGGGAAAAGAAAAACTGTTTTTT.

The chain recombines TRBV27 with TRBJ1-3; 7 bases align to TRBD1. With V trimmed by 2 bases and J by 0 bases, 4 bases remained unmatched. The CDR3 covers 16 residues. Germline lookup yields CDR1 MNHEY and CDR2 SMNVEV (reference sequence). CDR3 protein: CASSLGRGYSGNTIYF. The CDR3 nucleotides are TGTGCCAGCAGTTTAGGCAGGGGGTACTCTGGAAACACCATATATTTT.

The genes are TRBV5-5 and TRBJ1-4, with TRBD1 as a possible D gene (5 bases). The CDR3 length is 17 residues. Trimming took 1 base from V and 2 from J, leaving 15 bases between them. Germline V gene lookup returns CDR1 SGHKS and CDR2 YYEKEE (reference sequence). CDR3 amino acids: CASSLRRGEGTNEKLFF. The DNA for the CDR3 is TGTGCCAGCAGCTTGCGGCGGGGGGAAGGCACTAATGAAAAACTGTTTTTT.

The chain combines TRBV7-8 with TRBJ1-5, with 10 positions matching TRBD1. The junction had 1 base not matched to a gene; V was cut back by 3 bases and J by 5 bases. Looked up from germline, CDR1 is SGHVS and CDR2 is FQNEAQ. This CDR3 region has 14 residues. The CDR3 loop reads CASSFGTGDQPQHF. CDR3 DNA: TGTGCCAGCAGCTTTGGGACAGGGGATCAGCCCCAGCATTTT.

This rearrangement joins TRBV6-2 or TRBV6-3 to TRBJ1-2; 11 bases are a match to TRBD1. Per the germline V gene, CDR1 is MNHEY and CDR2 is SVGEGT. CDR3 length equals 12 residues. The V segment lost 8 bases and the J segment 8 bases; nucleotides outside the gene matches: 4. CDR3: CASGRTGGGYTF. CDR3 sequence (DNA): TGTGCCAGCGGCCGGACAGGGGGCGGCTACACCTTC.

In this sample, this clone turned up a few times. The chain has TRBV6-1 and TRBJ1-6, with a possible D match to TRBD1 (6 bases). Per germline, CDR1 MNHNS and CDR2 SASEGT. Between the trimmed V and J ends, which lost 2 bases and 10 bases, there was a span of 18 bases. The CDR3 length is 16 residues. In DNA, the CDR3 is TGTGCCAGCAGTGAACGCACAGGGAGCGGGGAATCACCCCTCCACTTT. Amino acid sequence: CASSERTGSGESPLHF.

This clone occurred once. This sample also contains other DNA sequences that code for the same CDR3. The J gene is TRBJ1-5, the V gene TRBV7-2; D is unresolved. In germline, CDR1 is SGHTA, CDR2 FQGNSA. The V gene lost 1 base and the J gene lost 7 bases, with 5 bases spanning the gap. This CDR3 region has 12 residues. The CDR3: CASSLVGQPQHF. The CDR3 nucleotides are TGTGCCAGCAGCTTAGTCGGGCAGCCCCAGCATTTT.